The following is a T cell receptor beta chain sequence with its context. Only in-frame clones appear in the TCRdb table, and some are missing; sequencing was by immunoSEQ multiplex PCR. There are 90,000 to 130,000 clones in the sample; approximately 78% occur only once, and 7.9% lies in the top ten. The CDR3 contains 12 residues. Trimming left V 4 bases short and J 2 bases short, with 7 bases between. Germline assignment: CDR1 SGDLS and CDR2 YYNGEE. This entry belongs to a study of blood T cell repertoires in COVID-19. Study-level background: COVID-19 samples, acute and convalescent, were from the United States, Italy and Spain.

The genes are TRBV9 and TRBJ2-7, with D perhaps matching TRBD1 (6 bases). This clonotype was obtained from a man between 65 and 79 years old with acute or convalescent COVID-19. Specimen: peripheral blood. The CDR3 sequence: CASSPGAYEQYF. CDR3 sequence (DNA): TGTGCCAGCAGCCCAGGGGCCTACGAGCAGTACTTC.